The 3 T cell receptor beta chains reported below all come from one sample, sequenced in a study of blood T cell repertoires in COVID-19. Here immunoSEQ multiplex PCR was the method, and the copy in TCRdb shows in-frame clones only, minus some. Here the sample spans 80,000 to 100,000 clones, 75% to 85% being singletons. Sequenced material: peripheral blood. These TCRs come from a woman aged 65 to 85 with acute or convalescent COVID-19.

V gene TRBV27 combines with J gene TRBJ1-1; TRBD1 matches 7 bases. CDR3 length: 15 amino acids. With V trimmed by 5 bases and J by 6 bases, 12 bases remained unmatched. Germline lookup yields CDR1 MNHEY and CDR2 SMNVEV (reference sequence). CDR3 bases: TGTGCCAGCAGTCCCCAAAGGGGGCGCAGGGCTGAAGCTTTCTTT. It encodes CASSPQRGRRAEAFF.

The J gene is TRBJ2-1, the V gene TRBV7-3, with 9 bases aligning to TRBD1. Germline V gives CDR1 SGHTA, CDR2 FQGTGA. With 5 bases clipped from V and 5 bases from J, the junction kept 7 bases outside the gene matches. This CDR3 has 15 residues. DNA of the CDR3: TGTGCCAGCAGCCTACGACAGGGGGGAAACAATGAGCAGTTCTTC. Translating gives CASSLRQGGNNEQFF.

The rearrangement joins TRBV19 to TRBJ1-1; 7 nucleotides match TRBD1. The germline V gene encodes CDR1 LNHDA and CDR2 SQIVND (reference sequence). The length of the CDR3 is 14 residues. V lost 5 bases, J lost 1 base, and 4 bases stayed unmatched. The CDR3 reads CASSVRGANTEAFF. The CDR3 region has the DNA TGTGCCAGTAGTGTCAGGGGGGCGAACACTGAAGCTTTCTTT.